This T cell receptor beta chain was sequenced for a study of control samples from healthy donors and cancer patients. Trimming left V 4 bases short and J 2 bases short, with 5 bases between. The CDR3 is 12 amino acids. CDR1 is SGHDT, CDR2 YYEEEE, per germline. Sequencing used immunoSEQ multiplex PCR; TCRdb keeps in-frame clones, though not all of them. This sample yields around 120,000 clones, of which approximately 90% are seen a single time; 7.8% belongs to the top ten. The chain couples TRBV5-6 to TRBJ2-3; no reliable D call. Sample: blood. The sequence came from a woman under 30 in good health. The chain's CDR3 is CASSQFTDTQYF. CDR3 sequence (DNA): TGTGCCAGCAGCCAGTTCACAGATACGCAGTATTTT.